The entry that follows covers one TCR beta chain sequence. CD8+ and CD4+ blood T cells underwent TCR beta sequencing. Negative isolation yielded the CD8+ and CD4+ T cells, while FACS enriched the TEMRA cells. This specimen comes from a study of CD8 T cells in Susac syndrome. RNA totalling roughly 0.5 to 1 ug underwent reverse transcription with random hexamers. MiXCR, run by TCRdb on the immunoSEQ multiplex PCR reads, gives a single entry per CDR3 protein. In the table there are 150,000 to 200,000 distinct CDR3 sequences, around 93% of which are singletons. The sample consisted of CD4+ T cells from PBMCs. The receptor was derived from a human donor in good health.

CDR3 nucleotide sequence: TGTGCCAGCAGCCGATACCAACAGGGGGGAGCGCAAGAGACCCAGTACTTC. It translates to CASSRYQQGGAQETQYF. The chain joins TRBV3-1 to TRBJ2-5; 8 bases are a match to TRBD1. This CDR3 has 17 amino acids. Germline lookup yields CDR1 LGHDT and CDR2 YNNKEL (reference sequence). The junction had 12 bases not matched to a gene; V was cut back by 4 bases and J by 2 bases.